This is a list of T cell receptor beta chains from one sample in a study of cytomegalovirus exposure and HLA in healthy donors. Libraries were prepared by immunoSEQ multiplex PCR; TCRdb keeps only in-frame clonotypes and omits some of them. The sample has about 120,000 clones; around 74% are singletons. The specimen was PBMCs. The receptors come from a man aged 55 to 70 in good health and CMV-seropositive. The CDR3 runs from the conserved cysteine through the conserved F or W. Each record gives: clone size, J gene, D gene, V gene, CDR3 DNA, CDR3 protein. D genes are given only for firm matches. Clone size appears in some rows only: once, few, many, or a class for an expanded clone.

once | TRBJ2-3 | TRBD1 | TRBV2 | TGTGCCAGCAGTGGGGACAGGCTCACAGATACGCAGTATTTT | CASSGDRLTDTQYF
NA | TRBJ2-7 | TRBD1 | TRBV28 | TGTGCCAGCAGTCTAGACAGGGGGCGTCCCTACGAGCAGTACTTC | CASSLDRGRPYEQYF
NA | TRBJ1-4 | NA | TRBV5-1 | TGCGCCAGCAGCCTAGCGGGGGGAGATGGTGAAAAACTGTTTTTT | CASSLAGGDGEKLFF
few | TRBJ2-3 | TRBD2 | TRBV7-9 | TGTGCCAGCAGCTTCGGGACTAGCGGGAGCACAGATACGCAGTATTTT | CASSFGTSGSTDTQYF
few | TRBJ2-3 | TRBD2 | TRBV5-1 | TGCGCCAGCAGCTTGGGACTAGCGGGAGGGGCAGATACGCAGTATTTT | CASSLGLAGGADTQYF
once | TRBJ2-5 | TRBD2 | TRBV10-2 | TGCGCCACCTCGAACGGGGGGACTAAAGAGACCCAGTACTTC | CATSNGGTKETQYF
NA | TRBJ2-7 | NA | TRBV29-1 | TGCAGCGTTGAAGATCGGAAGGTTACAGGGACCGCTCTCCAGCAGTACTTC | CSVEDRKVTGTALQQYF
NA | TRBJ2-2 | TRBD2 | TRBV14 | TGTGCCAGCAGCTTATTAGCGGGAGCAACCGGGGAGCTGTTTTTT | CASSLLAGATGELFF
NA | TRBJ1-1 | TRBD1 | TRBV4-1 | TGCGCCAGCAGGGGTGGGACAGCCAACACTGAAGCTTTCTTT | CASRGGTANTEAFF
NA | TRBJ2-7 | TRBD2 | TRBV10-1 | TGCGCCAGCAGTGAGTCCCGGACTAGCGGGAGTAGGACCTACGAGCAGTACTTC | CASSESRTSGSRTYEQYF
NA | TRBJ1-2 | TRBD1 | TRBV5-6 | TGTGCCAGCAGCCAGGGGGGAGGCTACACCTTC | CASSQGGGYTF
few | TRBJ2-7 | NA | TRBV7-6 | TGTGCCAGCAGCCCCCGCCAGGGGCAGAATACTGGCTACGAGCAGTACTTC | CASSPRQGQNTGYEQYF
few | TRBJ2-3 | NA | TRBV9 | TGTGCCAGCAGCGTATGCCGTAAGGGGGTGGCGATCACAGATACGCAGTATTTT | CASSVCRKGVAITDTQYF
NA | TRBJ1-1 | TRBD1 | TRBV6-6 | TGTGCCAGCAGTTACTGGGGACAGGGTGAAACTGAAGCTTTCTTT | CASSYWGQGETEAFF
NA | TRBJ1-1 | TRBD1 | TRBV11-2 | TGTGCCAGCAGCTTAGATTGGACAGGACCGAAAGCTTTCTTT | CASSLDWTGPKAFF
NA | TRBJ1-2 | TRBD1 | TRBV6-6 | TGTGCCAGCAGTCCTCCCGGGACAGGGGTCTATGGCTACACCTTC | CASSPPGTGVYGYTF
NA | TRBJ2-7 | TRBD2 | TRBV15 | TGTGCCACCAGCAGGGGCCCGGGGGGCTACGAGCAGTACTTC | CATSRGPGGYEQYF
NA | TRBJ2-5 | TRBD2 | TRBV7-8 | TGTGCCAGCAGCTTGACTAGCGGGACCCAAGAGACCCAGTACTTC | CASSLTSGTQETQYF
NA | TRBJ2-1 | NA | TRBV11-2 | TGTGCCAGCAGGTATCGCGCGGGCTCCAGCTCCTACAATGAGCAGTTCTTC | CASRYRAGSSSYNEQFF
NA | TRBJ2-7 | NA | TRBV11-2 | TGTGCCAGCAGCTCATGGACAGTCTCCTACGAGCAGTACTTC | CASSSWTVSYEQYF
NA | TRBJ2-7 | TRBD1 | TRBV5-4 | TGTGCCAGCAGCTTGGGGACAGGGAATTACGAGCAGTACTTC | CASSLGTGNYEQYF
NA | TRBJ2-5 | TRBD2 | TRBV5-6 | TGTGCCAGCAGCTTGGGTAGCGGGGGGAAAGAGACCCAGTACTTC | CASSLGSGGKETQYF
NA | TRBJ2-7 | NA | TRBV19 | TGTGCCAGTAGTATTCGCGACAGCCCCTACGAGCAGTACTTC | CASSIRDSPYEQYF
NA | TRBJ1-1 | NA | TRBV28 | TGTGCCAGCAGGTCGACACTGAACACTGAAGCTTTCTTT | CASRSTLNTEAFF
NA | TRBJ1-6 | TRBD1 | TRBV11-2 | TGTGCCAGCAAGAGGGGACAGACCTATAATTCACCCCTCCACTTT | CASKRGQTYNSPLHF
NA | TRBJ2-1 | NA | TRBV10-3 | TGTGCCATCAGTGAAATGAGCTCCTACAATGAGCAGTTCTTC | CAISEMSSYNEQFF
NA | TRBJ1-2 | TRBD1 | TRBV28 | TGTGCCAGCAGTTTCCCGCGACAGGGCCTCAACTATGGCTACACCTTC | CASSFPRQGLNYGYTF
NA | TRBJ2-1 | NA | TRBV2 | TGTGCCAGCAGGGTAGGGAGCTCCTACAATGAGCAGTTCTTC | CASRVGSSYNEQFF
NA | TRBJ1-4 | TRBD1 | TRBV5-1 | TGCGCCAGCAGCGGAGGCGACAGGGGCGACGAAAAACTGTTTTTT | CASSGGDRGDEKLFF
NA | TRBJ2-2 | NA | TRBV5-5 | TGTGCCAGCAGCTCCCCAGGGTATCACACCGGGGAGCTGTTTTTT | CASSSPGYHTGELFF
NA | TRBJ2-7 | NA | TRBV5-1 | TGCGCCAGCGAGGGCGGGGAGCTCAACGAGCAGTACTTC | CASEGGELNEQYF
NA | TRBJ2-3 | TRBD2 | TRBV5-1 | TGCGCCAGCAGCTTTACTAGCGGATACACAGATACGCAGTATTTT | CASSFTSGYTDTQYF
NA | TRBJ2-2 | TRBD2 | TRBV27 | TGTGCCAGCAGTTTTGCACTAGCGGGAGGTCACGGGGAGCTGTTTTTT | CASSFALAGGHGELFF
NA | TRBJ1-2 | TRBD1 | TRBV28 | TGTGCCAGCAACAGGGGAACTATTTCCTATGGCTACACCTTC | CASNRGTISYGYTF
NA | TRBJ1-2 | NA | TRBV9 | TGTGCCAGCAGCGTAGCTCAGACTAACTATGGCTACACCTTC | CASSVAQTNYGYTF
NA | TRBJ1-6 | TRBD1 | TRBV5-1 | TGCGCCAGCACCTCTCGGGACAGGGAGGGATCACCCCTCCACTTT | CASTSRDREGSPLHF
NA | TRBJ1-1 | NA | TRBV27 | TGTGCCAGCAGTTTTACTGGTGCGGGGGAAGCTTTCTTT | CASSFTGAGEAFF
NA | TRBJ1-6 | NA | TRBV18 | TGTGCCAGCTCTAACGGGAATTCACCCCTCCACTTT | CASSNGNSPLHF
once | TRBJ2-2 | TRBD1 | TRBV7-9 | TGTGCCAGCAGTTTCCCACAGGGGTTCGACACCGGGGAGCTGTTTTTT | CASSFPQGFDTGELFF
NA | TRBJ2-3 | TRBD1 | TRBV5-1 | TGCGCCAGCAGAGCCGGGACAGCTAGCACAGATACGCAGTATTTT | CASRAGTASTDTQYF
NA | TRBJ2-7 | TRBD1 | TRBV13 | TGTGCCAGCAGCGCCCGAGGGACAGGGGTTACCTACGAGCAGTACTTC | CASSARGTGVTYEQYF
few | TRBJ2-4 | NA | TRBV18 | TGTGCCAGCTCACCAGGGGCCGAAAACATTCAGTACTTC | CASSPGAENIQYF
few | TRBJ2-2 | TRBD2 | TRBV6-5 | TGTGCCAGCAGTCCGCCGGGGAGGGGCACCGGGGAGCTGTTTTTT | CASSPPGRGTGELFF
NA | TRBJ1-4 | NA | TRBV2 | TGTGCCAGCAGTGAAGAGAGGGCACCTAATGAAAAACTGTTTTTT | CASSEERAPNEKLFF
NA | TRBJ2-3 | TRBD2 | TRBV7-9 | TGTGCCAGCAGCTTAGCGAGTCTAGCGGATTTCACAGATACGCAGTATTTT | CASSLASLADFTDTQYF
NA | TRBJ2-3 | TRBD2 | TRBV5-4 | TGTGCCAGCAGTCCACTAGCGGGCAGCACAGATACGCAGTATTTT | CASSPLAGSTDTQYF
NA | TRBJ2-1 | NA | TRBV5-1 | TGCGCCAGCTCTCCGCCTAGCCTCTCCTACAATGAGCAGTTCTTC | CASSPPSLSYNEQFF